This T cell receptor beta chain originates from a study of control samples from healthy donors and cancer patients. The CDR3 covers 14 residues. Trimming removed 2 bases at V and 11 bases at J, with 20 bases between. CDR1 is GTSNPN, CDR2 SVGIG, per germline (reference sequence). The assay was immunoSEQ multiplex PCR, and TCRdb's table has in-frame clones only and misses some. Here the sample spans about 89,000 clones, about 83% being singletons. The sequencing input was blood. This TCR came from a middle-aged woman in good health. The chain employs TRBV30 and TRBJ2-3; D may correspond to TRBD1 or TRBD2 (5 bases each). The CDR3 DNA follows: TGTGCCTGGAGTCTCGGGAACTCGGCGCAGGGGCAGTATTTT. Translated: CAWSLGNSAQGQYF.